Listed below are T cell receptor beta chains from one sample, sequenced in a study of blood T cell repertoires in COVID-19. The method was immunoSEQ multiplex PCR; TCRdb's version includes in-frame clones alone and lacks a portion of them. The profile shows a few hundred thousand clones, roughly 90% of them singletons. Sequences were obtained from peripheral blood. These TCRs come from a man aged 18 to 30 with COVID-19, enrolled during active disease. CDR3s include the opening cysteine and the closing phenylalanine or tryptophan. The D gene is left open where the match is weak. For some rows the clone size is stated as once, few or many, or as a class when expanded; others skip it.

>NA|TRBJ2-1|TRBV6-5|NA
TGTGCCAGCATAGTAATGAGCTCCTACAATGAGCAGTTCTTC
CASIVMSSYNEQFF
>TRBD2|TRBJ2-1|TRBV5-1|NA
TGCGCCAGCCTGGTCGGAGCGGGAGGCTTGAATGAGCAGTTCTTC
CASLVGAGGLNEQFF
>TRBD2|TRBJ2-2|TRBV19|NA
TGTGCCAGTAGTATAGATCATGGAGCGGGGGGAGTCACCGGGGAGCTGTTTTTT
CASSIDHGAGGVTGELFF
>NA|TRBJ2-7|TRBV13|NA
TGTGCCAGCAGCTTATCCCGGTTGCGGGATTGGTCCTACGAGCAGTACTTC
CASSLSRLRDWSYEQYF
>NA|TRBJ2-2|TRBV2|NA
TGTGCCAGCAGCGTACTACGTTTGGACACCGGGGAGCTGTTTTTT
CASSVLRLDTGELFF
>NA|TRBJ2-7|TRBV20-1|NA
TGCAGTGCTAGTGGTACGGGTCCCGCGTACGAGCAGTACTTC
CSASGTGPAYEQYF
>TRBD1|TRBJ1-2|TRBV7-2|NA
TGTGCCAGCAGCTTAGCGCACAGGGGAGCCTACGGCTACACCTTC
CASSLAHRGAYGYTF
>NA|TRBJ1-4|TRBV15|many
TGTGCCACCAGCAGAGCTTTTAATGAAAAACTGTTTTTT
CATSRAFNEKLFF
>TRBD2|TRBJ2-5|TRBV6-5|NA
TGTGCCAGCAGTTCCCCTAGCGGGGGGCGGGAGACCCAGTACTTC
CASSSPSGGRETQYF
>TRBD1|TRBJ1-2|TRBV25-1|NA
TGTGCCAGCAGTGTGGGACAGGGGGGCGGCTACACCTTC
CASSVGQGGGYTF
>NA|TRBJ2-3|TRBV7-9|NA
TGTGCCAGCAGTCGGTCTAGCGAGAATACGCAGTATTTT
CASSRSSENTQYF
>TRBD2|TRBJ2-3|TRBV6-5|NA
TGTGCCAGCAACCCTAGCGGGGTGGGAGATACGCAGTATTTT
CASNPSGVGDTQYF
>TRBD1|TRBJ1-1|TRBV6-5|NA
TGTGCCGGACAGGGGAGGACTGAAGCTTTCTTT
CAGQGRTEAFF
>TRBD1|TRBJ1-5|TRBV15|few
TGTGCCACCAGCAGGTTCCAGGGGGCGCAGATCGGTCAGCCCCAGCATTTT
CATSRFQGAQIGQPQHF
>TRBD2|TRBJ2-3|TRBV3-1/TRBV3-2|NA
TGTGCCAGCAGATCCGGGACTAGCGGAAACTACCTCACAGATACGCAGTATTTT
CASRSGTSGNYLTDTQYF
>TRBD1|TRBJ1-1|TRBV7-9|NA
TGTGCCAGCAGCCCGCTGGGACAGGGGCCTTGGGGGACTGAAGCTTTCTTT
CASSPLGQGPWGTEAFF
>TRBD1|TRBJ2-5|TRBV4-1|NA
TGCGCCAGCAGCCCCGGACAGGGGCCTAAGGGGACCCAGTACTTC
CASSPGQGPKGTQYF
>NA|TRBJ1-2|TRBV12-3/TRBV12-4|NA
TGTGCCAGCACTCAAGGGGGGGACTATGGCTACACCTTC
CASTQGGDYGYTF
>TRBD2|TRBJ2-5|TRBV29-1|NA
TGCAGCGTTGAATCTAGACTAGCGGTCGTAAAGACCCAGTACTTC
CSVESRLAVVKTQYF
>TRBD2|TRBJ2-5|TRBV7-6|NA
TGTGCCAGCAGCTTAGAGACTAGCGGGGATTTGGAGACCCAGTACTTC
CASSLETSGDLETQYF
>NA|TRBJ2-5|TRBV7-9|few
TGTGCCAGCCGATCGTGGGCGAACAGCCGGGAGACCCAGTACTTC
CASRSWANSRETQYF
>TRBD2|TRBJ2-3|TRBV7-9|NA
TGTGCCAGCAGCTTAACTTTAGCGGGAGTGTTGATAACAGATACGCAGTATTTT
CASSLTLAGVLITDTQYF
>TRBD1|TRBJ1-6|TRBV11-2|once
TGTGCCAGCAGGACAGGGACGGGGGATTCACCCCTCCACTTT
CASRTGTGDSPLHF
>NA|TRBJ1-1|TRBV2|NA
TGTGCCAGCAGTGTTGAAGTAGGAGTCCCTATGACTGAAGCTTTCTTT
CASSVEVGVPMTEAFF
>TRBD1|TRBJ2-5|TRBV4-1|NA
TGCGCCAGCAGCCAAGAATTGAGGGGGCGAGAGACCCAGTACTTC
CASSQELRGRETQYF
>NA|TRBJ1-1|TRBV27|NA
TGTGCCAGCAAACAACAGGGAAGGGGAACTGAAGCTTTCTTT
CASKQQGRGTEAFF
>NA|TRBJ2-1|TRBV19|NA
TGTGCCAGTAGTATTGGAACGAGGGGGGGCAAGAATGAGCAGTTCTTC
CASSIGTRGGKNEQFF
>NA|TRBJ1-2|TRBV2|NA
TGTGCCAGCAGTGGGACAGCATCCCTTAACTATGGCTACACCTTC
CASSGTASLNYGYTF
>NA|TRBJ2-7|TRBV3-1/TRBV3-2|NA
TGTGCCAGCAGCCCGCCCGGACAGAGTTCGAGGAAGTACTTC
CASSPPGQSSRKYF
>NA|TRBJ2-1|TRBV7-8|NA
TGTGCCAGCAGCTTGAACGTCGGGACTCCCGTCAATGAGCAGTTCTTC
CASSLNVGTPVNEQFF
>NA|TRBJ2-3|TRBV12-3/TRBV12-4|NA
TGTGCCAGCGGCCGCCCTAGCACAGATACGCAGTATTTT
CASGRPSTDTQYF
>NA|TRBJ1-2|TRBV6-5|NA
TGTGCCAGCAGTTACAATACAGGGTTATATGGCTACACCTTC
CASSYNTGLYGYTF
>NA|TRBJ2-1|TRBV10-3|NA
TGTGCCATCAGTGAGTCGCAGGGTTACGATGAGCAGTTCTTC
CAISESQGYDEQFF
>TRBD2|TRBJ2-7|TRBV28|NA
TGTGCCAGCAGCTCACGGTTGGGACTAGAACCCTACGAGCAGTACTTC
CASSSRLGLEPYEQYF
>NA|TRBJ2-1|TRBV7-9|NA
TGTGCCAGCAGCAATCTGCCAGGGATCTACAATGAGCAGTTCTTC
CASSNLPGIYNEQFF
>TRBD2|TRBJ2-1|TRBV2|NA
TGTGCCAGCAGTGATAGCGGGGGGTTGATTGGTTCCTACAATGAGCAGTTCTTC
CASSDSGGLIGSYNEQFF
>TRBD2|TRBJ2-2|TRBV12-5|NA
TGTGCTAGTGGGACTAGCGGACCTCCGAACACCGGGGAGCTGTTTTTT
CASGTSGPPNTGELFF
>NA|TRBJ1-1|TRBV6-2/TRBV6-3|NA
TGTGCCAGCAGTCATAGGAACACTGAAGCTTTCTTT
CASSHRNTEAFF
>NA|TRBJ2-7|TRBV7-9|NA
TGTGCCAGCAGCTTAGCAGGGGGACCCGACGAGCAGTACTTC
CASSLAGGPDEQYF
>NA|TRBJ2-2|TRBV5-4|NA
TGTGCCAGCAGCTTGTATCAGGGGCGCGGGGGAACCGGGGAGCTGTTTTTT
CASSLYQGRGGTGELFF
>NA|TRBJ1-5|TRBV7-9|NA
TGTGCCAGCAGCTCAGGGCATGTTAGCAATCAGCCCCAGCATTTT
CASSSGHVSNQPQHF
>TRBD2|TRBJ2-2|TRBV5-4|NA
TGTGCCAGCAGCTTTAAAGCGGGAAGGACCGGGGAGCTGTTTTTT
CASSFKAGRTGELFF
>NA|TRBJ1-1|TRBV5-1|NA
TGCGCCAGCAGCTGGGGACAGAACACTGAAGCTTTCTTT
CASSWGQNTEAFF
>TRBD1|TRBJ1-4|TRBV30|NA
TGTGCCTGGAGTATCCCGACAGGGGGGAATGAAAAACTGTTTTTT
CAWSIPTGGNEKLFF
>TRBD2|TRBJ2-7|TRBV4-1|NA
TGCGCCAGCAGCCAAGGAGGTAGCGGGAGGTACGAGCAGTACTTC
CASSQGGSGRYEQYF
>NA|TRBJ1-5|TRBV7-9|NA
TGTGCCAGCAGCTTCCAGAATCCTCAGCCCCAGCATTTT
CASSFQNPQPQHF